These T cell receptor beta chains were read from a single sample in a study of beta chain features in type 1 diabetes. Using immunoSEQ multiplex PCR, the repertoire was profiled, and TCRdb retains in-frame clones only, with some absent. The table includes 810,000 or so clones, 15% to 20% detected once. Sequencing was performed on naive CD4+ T cells from blood. These receptors originate from a woman younger than 30 in good health. Both conserved end residues are part of each CDR3. D genes are given only for firm matches. Size is omitted from some rows. Given values are once, few, many or a class for expanded clones.

V gene: TRBV7-9; D gene: -; clone size: -; J gene: TRBJ2-4; CDR3 DNA: TGTGCCAGCAGCTTAGGTAACCGTGGACAGACCTTAGCCAAAAACATTCAGTACTTC; CDR3 protein: CASSLGNRGQTLAKNIQYF
V gene: TRBV19; D gene: TRBD2; clone size: few; J gene: TRBJ2-1; CDR3 DNA: TGTGCCAGTAGGAAACAGAGCGGGAGGGCCTCTGAGCAGTTCTTC; CDR3 protein: CASRKQSGRASEQFF
V gene: TRBV6-6; D gene: -; clone size: few; J gene: TRBJ1-1; CDR3 DNA: TGTGCCAGCAGTCGTCCGGCAGGGAACACTGAAGCTTTCTTT; CDR3 protein: CASSRPAGNTEAFF
V gene: TRBV6-5; D gene: -; clone size: -; J gene: TRBJ2-7; CDR3 DNA: TGTGCCAGCAGTTACGAATACGAGCAGTACTTC; CDR3 protein: CASSYEYEQYF
V gene: TRBV10-3; D gene: TRBD1; clone size: few; J gene: TRBJ2-7; CDR3 DNA: TGTGCCATCCTACCAGACAGGGGATCAACCTACGAGCAGTACTTC; CDR3 protein: CAILPDRGSTYEQYF
V gene: TRBV18; D gene: -; clone size: -; J gene: TRBJ2-7; CDR3 DNA: TGTGCCAGCTCACCCTTCCCCGGCGAGCGTGGCGAGCAGTACTTC; CDR3 protein: CASSPFPGERGEQYF
V gene: TRBV28; D gene: -; clone size: -; J gene: TRBJ1-5; CDR3 DNA: TGTGCCAGCAGTTTAGGGGGGGCGACGAGCAATCAGCCCCAGCATTTT; CDR3 protein: CASSLGGATSNQPQHF
V gene: TRBV7-3; D gene: -; clone size: -; J gene: TRBJ2-5; CDR3 DNA: TGTGCCAGCAGCCGCGGCGGGCTCTCCCAAGAGACCCAGTACTTC; CDR3 protein: CASSRGGLSQETQYF
V gene: TRBV7-2; D gene: TRBD2; clone size: few; J gene: TRBJ2-2; CDR3 DNA: TGTGCCAGCAGCTTATTTGGGTCCCTAGCGGGGATCACCGGGGAGCTGTTTTTT; CDR3 protein: CASSLFGSLAGITGELFF
V gene: TRBV7-9; D gene: -; clone size: few; J gene: TRBJ2-2; CDR3 DNA: TGTGCCAGCAGCCCCCGTTCGAACACCGGGGAGCTGTTTTTT; CDR3 protein: CASSPRSNTGELFF
V gene: TRBV7-2; D gene: -; clone size: -; J gene: TRBJ1-5; CDR3 DNA: TGTGCCAGCAGCTTAGTGGCTATTCCTAATCAGCCCCAGCATTTT; CDR3 protein: CASSLVAIPNQPQHF
V gene: TRBV7-9; D gene: TRBD2; clone size: few; J gene: TRBJ2-1; CDR3 DNA: TGTGCCAGCAGCTTAGTCCCCACTAGCGGGTACTACAATGAGCAGTTCTTC; CDR3 protein: CASSLVPTSGYYNEQFF
V gene: TRBV5-6; D gene: -; clone size: few; J gene: TRBJ2-1; CDR3 DNA: TGTGCCAGCAGCTTGGTGGGCCAGGCCTACAATGAGCAGTTCTTC; CDR3 protein: CASSLVGQAYNEQFF
V gene: TRBV7-3; D gene: -; clone size: -; J gene: TRBJ2-1; CDR3 DNA: TGTGCCAGCAGCACGGACATTTCACCCTCGGGTGAGCAGTTCTTC; CDR3 protein: CASSTDISPSGEQFF
V gene: TRBV6-5; D gene: -; clone size: few; J gene: TRBJ1-2; CDR3 DNA: TGTGCCAGCAGTTACTCCTCAGGGCTCTATGGCTACACCTTC; CDR3 protein: CASSYSSGLYGYTF
V gene: TRBV28; D gene: -; clone size: -; J gene: TRBJ2-7; CDR3 DNA: TGTGCCAGCGCGCGAAGGTTCGCCTACGAGCAGTACTTC; CDR3 protein: CASARRFAYEQYF
V gene: TRBV7-7; D gene: -; clone size: few; J gene: TRBJ1-1; CDR3 DNA: TGTGCTAGCAGCTTATCTACGGACACTGAAGCTTTCTTT; CDR3 protein: CASSLSTDTEAFF
V gene: TRBV27; D gene: TRBD2; clone size: few; J gene: TRBJ2-7; CDR3 DNA: TGTGCCAGCCCGGCGGGAGGGCCCGTGGGGGAGCAGTACTTC; CDR3 protein: CASPAGGPVGEQYF
V gene: TRBV6-6; D gene: -; clone size: few; J gene: TRBJ1-5; CDR3 DNA: TGTGCCAGCAGTTATGGTGTTGGCCCTCCCCAGCATTTT; CDR3 protein: CASSYGVGPPQHF
V gene: TRBV10-3; D gene: -; clone size: few; J gene: TRBJ2-3; CDR3 DNA: TGTGCCATCAGTGAGTCGACAGGAAGCACAGATACGCAGTATTTT; CDR3 protein: CAISESTGSTDTQYF
V gene: TRBV7-2; D gene: -; clone size: -; J gene: TRBJ2-7; CDR3 DNA: TGTGCCAGCAGCCCCCTGGGACCCTCCTACGAGCAGTACTTC; CDR3 protein: CASSPLGPSYEQYF
V gene: TRBV5-1; D gene: TRBD2; clone size: few; J gene: TRBJ2-5; CDR3 DNA: TGCGCCAGCAGCCCGGGGGGTAGCGGGAGGCAAGAGACCCAGTACTTC; CDR3 protein: CASSPGGSGRQETQYF
V gene: TRBV6-5; D gene: -; clone size: -; J gene: TRBJ2-7; CDR3 DNA: TGTGCCAGCTCGGACACCGGGAGATACGAGCAGTACTTC; CDR3 protein: CASSDTGRYEQYF
V gene: TRBV4-2; D gene: -; clone size: few; J gene: TRBJ2-1; CDR3 DNA: TGTGCCAGCAGCCCACGGGTTCGGGTAGGCCGGCAGGGAGGTCATGAGCAGTTCTTC; CDR3 protein: CASSPRVRVGRQGGHEQFF
V gene: TRBV28; D gene: -; clone size: -; J gene: TRBJ1-2; CDR3 DNA: TGTGCCAGCAGTTTGGTACCGTGGGGCTACACCTTC; CDR3 protein: CASSLVPWGYTF
V gene: TRBV18; D gene: -; clone size: -; J gene: TRBJ2-1; CDR3 DNA: TGTGCCAGTTCCTCCGGACCCTCCTACAATGAGCAGTTCTTC; CDR3 protein: CASSSGPSYNEQFF
V gene: TRBV28; D gene: TRBD2; clone size: -; J gene: TRBJ2-1; CDR3 DNA: TGTGCCAGCAGTGGAGCGGGAGGGTCGCAGTTCTTC; CDR3 protein: CASSGAGGSQFF
V gene: TRBV7-2; D gene: -; clone size: -; J gene: TRBJ2-7; CDR3 DNA: TGTGCCAGCAGTTACCTCCAATCTTCCTACGAGCAGTACTTC; CDR3 protein: CASSYLQSSYEQYF
V gene: TRBV7-2; D gene: TRBD1; clone size: few; J gene: TRBJ1-2; CDR3 DNA: TGTGCCAGCAGCTATATTGGGACAGTGAACTATGGCTACACCTTC; CDR3 protein: CASSYIGTVNYGYTF
V gene: TRBV6-1; D gene: -; clone size: -; J gene: TRBJ2-1; CDR3 DNA: TGTGCCAGCAGTGAGCAGGCCAGCTCCTACAATGAGCAGTTCTTC; CDR3 protein: CASSEQASSYNEQFF
V gene: TRBV11-1; D gene: -; clone size: -; J gene: TRBJ2-6; CDR3 DNA: TGTGCCAGCAGCCGCAGAACTGGGGCCAACGTCCTGACTTTC; CDR3 protein: CASSRRTGANVLTF
V gene: TRBV5-1; D gene: TRBD1; clone size: few; J gene: TRBJ2-7; CDR3 DNA: TGCGCCAGCAGCTCGAACAGGGGCGGATACGAGCAGTACTTC; CDR3 protein: CASSSNRGGYEQYF
V gene: TRBV5-6; D gene: -; clone size: few; J gene: TRBJ1-5; CDR3 DNA: TGTGCCAGCAGCTTGTGGGCAGGACAGCCCCAGCATTTT; CDR3 protein: CASSLWAGQPQHF
V gene: TRBV18; D gene: -; clone size: few; J gene: TRBJ2-7; CDR3 DNA: TGTGCCAGCTCACCCCCGGGCTTTACCTACGAGCAGTACTTC; CDR3 protein: CASSPPGFTYEQYF
V gene: TRBV4-3; D gene: -; clone size: -; J gene: TRBJ1-5; CDR3 DNA: TGCGCCAGCAGCCAAGAAGCACTGAACAATCAGCCCCAGCATTTT; CDR3 protein: CASSQEALNNQPQHF
V gene: TRBV6-6; D gene: TRBD1; clone size: few; J gene: TRBJ2-5; CDR3 DNA: TGTGCCAGCAGTCCCGGACAGGTTGGTCAAGAGACCCAGTACTTC; CDR3 protein: CASSPGQVGQETQYF
V gene: TRBV7-2; D gene: -; clone size: -; J gene: TRBJ1-4; CDR3 DNA: TGTGCCAGCAGCCCCACAGGTGCTGGGGAAAAACTGTTTTTT; CDR3 protein: CASSPTGAGEKLFF
V gene: TRBV6-6; D gene: TRBD2; clone size: few; J gene: TRBJ2-7; CDR3 DNA: TGTGCCAGCAGTTTAGCGGGTTCCTACGAGCAGTACTTC; CDR3 protein: CASSLAGSYEQYF
V gene: TRBV4-3; D gene: -; clone size: -; J gene: TRBJ2-2; CDR3 DNA: TGCGCCAGCAGCCAAGAAGTGGGGCTGGTCACCGGGGAGCTGTTTTTT; CDR3 protein: CASSQEVGLVTGELFF
V gene: TRBV21-1; D gene: -; clone size: few; J gene: TRBJ1-5; CDR3 DNA: TGTGCCAGCAGCAGCCGACAGGGTAAGGGCAATCAGCCCCAGCATTTT; CDR3 protein: CASSSRQGKGNQPQHF
V gene: TRBV5-1; D gene: -; clone size: -; J gene: TRBJ2-3; CDR3 DNA: TGCGCCAGCAGCTTGGTGCCTAGCTCCACAGATACGCAGTATTTT; CDR3 protein: CASSLVPSSTDTQYF
V gene: TRBV9; D gene: -; clone size: few; J gene: TRBJ1-2; CDR3 DNA: TGTGCCAGCAGCGTAGATGGGGGCGAGTACTATGGCTACACCTTC; CDR3 protein: CASSVDGGEYYGYTF
V gene: TRBV2; D gene: TRBD2; clone size: -; J gene: TRBJ2-1; CDR3 DNA: TGTGCCAGTGAGCGGGAGGGCCTTAATGAGCAGTTCTTC; CDR3 protein: CASEREGLNEQFF
V gene: TRBV20-1; D gene: -; clone size: -; J gene: TRBJ2-3; CDR3 DNA: TGCAGTGTGCGGTCAGATACGCAGTATTTT; CDR3 protein: CSVRSDTQYF
V gene: TRBV2; D gene: TRBD1; clone size: few; J gene: TRBJ1-5; CDR3 DNA: TGTGCCAGCAGTCCGGACAGGGATCAGCCCCAGCATTTT; CDR3 protein: CASSPDRDQPQHF
V gene: TRBV4-2; D gene: TRBD2; clone size: few; J gene: TRBJ2-1; CDR3 DNA: TGTGCCAGCAGCCCGGGGACTAGCGACTACAATGAGCAGTTCTTC; CDR3 protein: CASSPGTSDYNEQFF
V gene: TRBV7-8; D gene: TRBD2; clone size: -; J gene: TRBJ2-7; CDR3 DNA: TGTGCCAGCAGCACACGACTAGCGGGCTACGAGCAGTACTTC; CDR3 protein: CASSTRLAGYEQYF
V gene: TRBV7-2; D gene: TRBD2; clone size: -; J gene: TRBJ2-7; CDR3 DNA: TGTGCCAGCAGCTACGGACTAGCGGGAGTGCAGAACGAGCAGTACTTC; CDR3 protein: CASSYGLAGVQNEQYF
V gene: TRBV15; D gene: TRBD1; clone size: -; J gene: TRBJ2-7; CDR3 DNA: TGTGCCACCAGCAGCCCTCGGACAGGGACTTACGAGCAGTACTTC; CDR3 protein: CATSSPRTGTYEQYF
V gene: TRBV13; D gene: -; clone size: -; J gene: TRBJ2-7; CDR3 DNA: TGTGCCAGCAGCGGACCCACCCGGGACACACCGTCCGAGCAGTACTTC; CDR3 protein: CASSGPTRDTPSEQYF